The present T cell receptor beta chain was sequenced within a study of blood T cells in healthy people across ages. With a J-beta primer mix and a sample-barcoded 5' primer, a second PCR ran about 6 to 11 cycles. A single record per CDR3 protein comes from TCRdb applying MiXCR to the 5' RACE reads. This sample has 700,000 to 950,000 distinct CDR3 sequences; around 40% occur once, and the top ten carry 20% to 25%. The CDR3 loop spans 15 amino acids. The ends were cut back, 2 bases at V and 3 bases at J, with 11 bases in the middle. In germline, CDR1 is SGHTA, CDR2 FQGTGA. The TCR comes from a woman aged 60-75 years in good health. This chain connects TRBV7-3 to TRBJ2-1; possibly TRBD2 for D (7 bases). Specimen: blood. CDR3 amino acids: CASSLGGANYNEQFF. The CDR3 nucleotides read TGTGCCAGCAGCTTAGGGGGGGCCAACTACAATGAGCAGTTCTTC.